This T cell receptor beta chain stems from a study of regulatory T cells in long-lasting Graves disease. Whole-study results and caveats: Accuracy was perhaps lowered by the small sample size. Segments TRBV28, TRBJ1-2 and TRBJ2-5 showed preferential usage in persistent disease.

Time point specified: newly diagnosed GD, antithyroid drugs for less than 3 months. PBMC-derived RNA was used for the TCR library. For TCR beta, libraries came from iRepertoire HTBI primers and Arm-PCR of CDR3 regions. TCRdb re-called the multiplex PCR reads through MiXCR, storing one row per CDR3 protein. Of about 240,000 distinct CDR3 sequences listed, roughly 21% are singletons. The CDR3 spans 15 residues. Trimming stripped 4 bases from V and 10 bases from J, with 19 bases between. The germline CDR1 and CDR2 sequences are SGHAT and FQNNGV. A remark on this clonotype: The antigen is not known.

The chain carries TRBV11-2 and TRBJ1-4, with no clear D. The sequence was obtained from a female donor with Graves disease. The sample in question was peripheral blood mononuclear cells (PBMCs), obtained at new diagnosis, from a patient treated with antithyroid drugs. CDR3: CASSSQTEENRKLFF. The DNA for the CDR3 is TGTGCCAGCAGCTCGCAGACGGAGGAAAATAGAAAACTGTTTTTT.